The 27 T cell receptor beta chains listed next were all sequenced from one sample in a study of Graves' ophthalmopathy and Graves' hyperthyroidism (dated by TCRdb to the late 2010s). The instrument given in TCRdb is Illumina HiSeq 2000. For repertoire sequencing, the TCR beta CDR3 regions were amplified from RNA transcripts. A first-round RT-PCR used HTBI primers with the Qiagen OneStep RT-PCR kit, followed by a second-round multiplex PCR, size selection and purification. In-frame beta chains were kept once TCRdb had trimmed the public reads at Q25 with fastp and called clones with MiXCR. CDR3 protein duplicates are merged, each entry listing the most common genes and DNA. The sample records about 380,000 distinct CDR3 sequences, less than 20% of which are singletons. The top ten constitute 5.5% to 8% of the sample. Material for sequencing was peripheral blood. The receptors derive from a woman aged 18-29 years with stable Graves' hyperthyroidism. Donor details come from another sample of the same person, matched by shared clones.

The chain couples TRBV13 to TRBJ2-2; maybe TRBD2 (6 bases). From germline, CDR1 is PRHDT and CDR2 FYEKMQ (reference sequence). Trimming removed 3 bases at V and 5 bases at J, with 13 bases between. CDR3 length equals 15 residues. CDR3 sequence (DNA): TGTGCCAGCAGCTTTAGAGCGGGCCGGACCGGGGAGCTGTTTTTT. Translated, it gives CASSFRAGRTGELFF.

CDR3 in amino acids: CASSPGPAHWAEAFF. CDR3 bases: TGTGCCAGCAGCCCTGGACCCGCTCATTGGGCTGAAGCTTTCTTT. The J gene is TRBJ1-1, the V gene TRBV11-1, with D unresolved. Between the trimmed V and J ends, which lost 5 bases and 6 bases, there was a span of 19 bases. Per germline, CDR1 SGHAT and CDR2 FQDESV (reference sequence). CDR3 length equals 15 residues.

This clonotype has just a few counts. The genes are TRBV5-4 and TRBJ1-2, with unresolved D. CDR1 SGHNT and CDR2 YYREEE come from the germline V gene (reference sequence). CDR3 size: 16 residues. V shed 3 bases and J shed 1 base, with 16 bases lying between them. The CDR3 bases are TGTGCCAGCAGCTCCCGACGAGAGCCGTTTAACTATGGCTACACCTTC. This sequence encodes CASSSRREPFNYGYTF.

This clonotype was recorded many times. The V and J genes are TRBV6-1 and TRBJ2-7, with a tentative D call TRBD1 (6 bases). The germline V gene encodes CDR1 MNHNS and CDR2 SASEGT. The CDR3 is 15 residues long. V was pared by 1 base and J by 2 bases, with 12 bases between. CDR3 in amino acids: CASSEEGVLTYEQYF. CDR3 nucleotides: TGTGCCAGCAGTGAAGAGGGGGTTCTCACCTACGAGCAGTACTTC.

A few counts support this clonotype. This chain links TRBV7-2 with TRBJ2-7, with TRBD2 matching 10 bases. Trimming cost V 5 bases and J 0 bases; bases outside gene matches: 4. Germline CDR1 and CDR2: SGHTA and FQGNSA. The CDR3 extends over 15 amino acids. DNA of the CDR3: TGTGCCAGCAGCGGCTCTAGCGGGGGCTCCTACGAGCAGTACTTC. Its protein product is CASSGSSGGSYEQYF.

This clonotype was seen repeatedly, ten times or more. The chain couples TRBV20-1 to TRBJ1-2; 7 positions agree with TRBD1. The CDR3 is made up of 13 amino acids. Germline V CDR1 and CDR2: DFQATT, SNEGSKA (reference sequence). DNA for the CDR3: TGCAGCGCTTCAGGGGGGATTAACTATGGCTACACCTTC. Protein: CSASGGINYGYTF.

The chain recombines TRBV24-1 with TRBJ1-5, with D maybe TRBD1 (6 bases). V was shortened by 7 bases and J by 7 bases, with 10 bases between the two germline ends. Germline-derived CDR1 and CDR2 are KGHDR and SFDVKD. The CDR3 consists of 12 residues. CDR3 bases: TGTGCCACCAGCTCAGGGGAACAGCCCCAGCATTTT. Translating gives CATSSGEQPQHF.

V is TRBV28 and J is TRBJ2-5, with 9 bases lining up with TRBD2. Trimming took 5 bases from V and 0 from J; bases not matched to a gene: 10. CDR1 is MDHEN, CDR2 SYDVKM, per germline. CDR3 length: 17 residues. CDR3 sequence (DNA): TGTGCCAGCAGTATACTTAGCGGGAGAAAATACCAAGAGACCCAGTACTTC. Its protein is CASSILSGRKYQETQYF.

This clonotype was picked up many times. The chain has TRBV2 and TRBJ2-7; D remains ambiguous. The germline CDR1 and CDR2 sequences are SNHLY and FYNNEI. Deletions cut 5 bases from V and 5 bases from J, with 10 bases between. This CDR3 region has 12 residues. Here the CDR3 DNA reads TGTGCCAGCAGTAGCTTTGGGAACGAGCAGTACTTC. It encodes CASSSFGNEQYF.

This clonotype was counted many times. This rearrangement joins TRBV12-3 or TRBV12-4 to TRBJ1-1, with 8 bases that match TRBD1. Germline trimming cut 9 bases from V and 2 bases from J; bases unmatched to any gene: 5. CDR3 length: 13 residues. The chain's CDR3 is CARLQGANTEAFF. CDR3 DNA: TGTGCCAGGTTGCAGGGGGCTAACACTGAAGCTTTCTTT.

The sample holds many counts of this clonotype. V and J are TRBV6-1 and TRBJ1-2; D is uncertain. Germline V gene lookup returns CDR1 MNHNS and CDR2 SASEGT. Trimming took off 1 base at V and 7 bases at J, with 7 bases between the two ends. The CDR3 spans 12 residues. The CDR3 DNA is TGTGCCAGCAGTGAAGAGGCGTCTGGCTACACCTTC. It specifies CASSEEASGYTF.

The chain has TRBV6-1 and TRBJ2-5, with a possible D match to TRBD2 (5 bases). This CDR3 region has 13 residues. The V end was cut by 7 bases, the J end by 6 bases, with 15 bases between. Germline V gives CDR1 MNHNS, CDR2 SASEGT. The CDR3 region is CASTLAGGQTQYF. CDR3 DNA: TGTGCCAGCACCCTGGCGGGTGGGCAGACCCAGTACTTC.

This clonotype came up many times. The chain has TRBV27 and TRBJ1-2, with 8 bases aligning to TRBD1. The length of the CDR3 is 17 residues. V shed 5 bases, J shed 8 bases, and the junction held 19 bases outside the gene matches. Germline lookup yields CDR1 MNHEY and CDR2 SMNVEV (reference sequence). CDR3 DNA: TGTGCCAGCAGTCTCCACCCCTATACGGACAGGGTACGCGGCTACACCTTC. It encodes CASSLHPYTDRVRGYTF.

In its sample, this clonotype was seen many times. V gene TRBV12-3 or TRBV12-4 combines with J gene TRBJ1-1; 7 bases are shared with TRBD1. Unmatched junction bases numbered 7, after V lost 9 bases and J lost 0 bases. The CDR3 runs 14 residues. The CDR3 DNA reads TGTGCCAGGGTAAAGGGGGCCATGAACACTGAAGCTTTCTTT. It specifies CARVKGAMNTEAFF.

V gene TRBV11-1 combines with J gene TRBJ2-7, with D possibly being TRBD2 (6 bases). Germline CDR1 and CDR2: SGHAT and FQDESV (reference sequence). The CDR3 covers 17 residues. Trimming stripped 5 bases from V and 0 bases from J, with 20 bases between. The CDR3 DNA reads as TGTGCCAGCAGCGCGCCGGGCGGGACGGCCCACTCCTACGAGCAGTACTTC. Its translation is CASSAPGGTAHSYEQYF. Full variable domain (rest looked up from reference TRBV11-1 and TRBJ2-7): EAEVAQSPRYKITEKSQAVAFWCDPISGHATLYWYRQILGQGPELLVQFQDESVVDDSQLPKDRFSAERLKGVDSTLKIQPAELGDSAMYLCASSAPGGTAHSYEQYFGPGTRLTVT.

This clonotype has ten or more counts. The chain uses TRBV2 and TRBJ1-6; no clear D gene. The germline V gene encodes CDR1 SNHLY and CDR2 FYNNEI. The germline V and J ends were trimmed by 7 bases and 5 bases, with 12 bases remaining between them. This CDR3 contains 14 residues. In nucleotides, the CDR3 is TGTGCCAGCAAGGCTGGGCAGAATAATTCACCCCTCCACTTT. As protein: CASKAGQNNSPLHF.

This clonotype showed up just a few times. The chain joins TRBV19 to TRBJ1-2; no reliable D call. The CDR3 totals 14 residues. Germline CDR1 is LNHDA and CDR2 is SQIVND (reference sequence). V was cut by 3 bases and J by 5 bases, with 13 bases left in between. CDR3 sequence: CASSIYQADYGYTF. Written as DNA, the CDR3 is TGTGCCAGTAGTATCTATCAAGCGGATTATGGCTACACCTTC.

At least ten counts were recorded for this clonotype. This CDR3 is CASSSEGYGYTF. CDR3 in DNA: TGTGCCAGCAGTTCGGAGGGGTATGGCTACACCTTC. The chain carries TRBV12-3 or TRBV12-4 and TRBJ1-2, with a tentative D call TRBD1 (5 bases). CDR3 length equals 12 residues. The germline V and J ends were trimmed by 4 bases and 5 bases, with 8 bases remaining between them.

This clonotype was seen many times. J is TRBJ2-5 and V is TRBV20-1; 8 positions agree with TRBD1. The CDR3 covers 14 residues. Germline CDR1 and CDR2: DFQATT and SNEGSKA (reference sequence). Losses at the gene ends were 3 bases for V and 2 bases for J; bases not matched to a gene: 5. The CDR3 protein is CSAREGTGQETQYF. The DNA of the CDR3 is TGCAGTGCTAGGGAAGGGACAGGACAAGAGACCCAGTACTTC.

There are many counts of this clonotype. The DNA of the CDR3 is TGCAGCGTTGATACCCGAGGCAGGGGAACAGGGGGCTACACCTTC. Protein sequence: CSVDTRGRGTGGYTF. This sequence joins TRBV29-1 and TRBJ1-2; perhaps TRBD1 as D (6 bases). The length of the CDR3 is 15 residues. V gave up 3 bases and J gave up 8 bases, with 22 bases separating them. CDR1 and CDR2 from the germline V gene are SQVTM and ANQGSEA.

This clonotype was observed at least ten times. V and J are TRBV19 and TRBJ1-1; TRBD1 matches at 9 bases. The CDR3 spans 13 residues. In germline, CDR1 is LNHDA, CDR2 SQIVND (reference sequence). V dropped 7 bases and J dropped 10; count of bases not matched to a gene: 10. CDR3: CASIERDRVRAFF. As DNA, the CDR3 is TGTGCCAGTATCGAACGGGACAGGGTACGAGCTTTCTTT.

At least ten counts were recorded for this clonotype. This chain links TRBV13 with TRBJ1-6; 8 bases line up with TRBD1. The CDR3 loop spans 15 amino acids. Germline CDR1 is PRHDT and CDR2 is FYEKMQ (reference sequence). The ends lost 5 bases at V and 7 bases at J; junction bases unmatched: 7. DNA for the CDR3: TGTGCCAGCAGCCGACAGGGGACTCCGAATTCACCCCTCCACTTT. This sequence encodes CASSRQGTPNSPLHF.

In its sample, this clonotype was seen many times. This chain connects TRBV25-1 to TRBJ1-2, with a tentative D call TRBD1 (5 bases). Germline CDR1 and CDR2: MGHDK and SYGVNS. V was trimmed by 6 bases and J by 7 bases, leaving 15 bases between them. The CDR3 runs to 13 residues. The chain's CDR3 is CASRGGAGPGYTF. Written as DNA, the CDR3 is TGTGCCAGCAGGGGCGGGGCTGGTCCTGGCTACACCTTC.

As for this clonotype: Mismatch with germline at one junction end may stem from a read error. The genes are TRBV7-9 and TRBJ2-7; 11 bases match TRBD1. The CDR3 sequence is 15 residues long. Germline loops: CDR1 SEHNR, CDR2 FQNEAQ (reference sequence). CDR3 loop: CASRLAGQGAYEQYF. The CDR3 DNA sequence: TGTGCCAGCCGCTTAGCGGGACAGGGGGCCTACGAGCAGTACTTC.

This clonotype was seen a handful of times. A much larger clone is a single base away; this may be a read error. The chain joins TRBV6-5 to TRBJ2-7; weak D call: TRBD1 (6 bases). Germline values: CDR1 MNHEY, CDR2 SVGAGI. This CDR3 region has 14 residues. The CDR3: CASGYAGTLYEQYF. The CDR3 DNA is TGTGCCAGCGGTTACGCCGGGACATTATACGAGCAGTACTTC.

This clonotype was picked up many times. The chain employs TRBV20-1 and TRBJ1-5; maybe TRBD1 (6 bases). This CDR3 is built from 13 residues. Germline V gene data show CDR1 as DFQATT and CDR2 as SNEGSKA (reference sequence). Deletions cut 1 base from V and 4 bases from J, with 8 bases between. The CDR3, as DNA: TGCAGTGCTAGAGGAACAGGGAATCAGCCCCAGCATTTT. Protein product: CSARGTGNQPQHF.

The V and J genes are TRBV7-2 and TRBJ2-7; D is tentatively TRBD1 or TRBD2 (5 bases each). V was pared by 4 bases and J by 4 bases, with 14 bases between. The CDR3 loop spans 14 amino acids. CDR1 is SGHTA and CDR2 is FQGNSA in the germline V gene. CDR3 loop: CASSSGTGMYEQYF. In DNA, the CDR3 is TGTGCCAGCAGCTCGGGGACGGGAATGTACGAGCAGTACTTC. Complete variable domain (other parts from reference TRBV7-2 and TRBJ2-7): GAGVSQSPSNKVTEKGKDVELRCDPISGHTALYWYRQSLGQGLEFLIYFQGNSAPDKSGLPSDRFSAERTGGSVSTLTIQRTQQEDSAVYLCASSSGTGMYEQYFGPGTRLTVT.